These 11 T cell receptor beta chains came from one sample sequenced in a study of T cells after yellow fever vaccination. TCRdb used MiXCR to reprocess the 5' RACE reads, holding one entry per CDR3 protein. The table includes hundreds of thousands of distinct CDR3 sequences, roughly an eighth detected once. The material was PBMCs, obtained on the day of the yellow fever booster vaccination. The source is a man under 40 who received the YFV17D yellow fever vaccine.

CDR3 sequence reads: CSATPPGGTNGRGDRETQYF. CDR3 nucleotide sequence: TGCAGTGCTACCCCCCCAGGAGGGACTAACGGGAGGGGGGACCGGGAGACCCAGTACTTC. The rearrangement uses TRBV20-1 and TRBJ2-5; TRBD2 matches 8 bases. The CDR3 sequence is 20 residues long. V gave up 4 bases and J gave up 5 bases; unmatched junction bases: 27. The germline V gene encodes CDR1 DFQATT and CDR2 SNEGSKA (reference sequence).

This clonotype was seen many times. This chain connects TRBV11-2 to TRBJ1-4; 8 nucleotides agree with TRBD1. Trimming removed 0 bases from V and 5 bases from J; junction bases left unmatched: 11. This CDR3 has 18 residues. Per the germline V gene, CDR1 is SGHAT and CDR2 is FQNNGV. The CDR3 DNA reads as TGTGCCAGCAGCTTAGACCGCCGAACCGGGACAGGAAATGAAAAACTGTTTTTT. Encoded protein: CASSLDRRTGTGNEKLFF.

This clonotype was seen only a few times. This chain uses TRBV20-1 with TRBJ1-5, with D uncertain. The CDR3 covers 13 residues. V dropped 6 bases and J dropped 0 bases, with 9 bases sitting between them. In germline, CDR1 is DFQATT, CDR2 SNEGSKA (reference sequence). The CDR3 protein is CSAVSSSNQPQHF. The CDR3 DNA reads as TGCAGTGCGGTCAGTTCTAGCAATCAGCCCCAGCATTTT.

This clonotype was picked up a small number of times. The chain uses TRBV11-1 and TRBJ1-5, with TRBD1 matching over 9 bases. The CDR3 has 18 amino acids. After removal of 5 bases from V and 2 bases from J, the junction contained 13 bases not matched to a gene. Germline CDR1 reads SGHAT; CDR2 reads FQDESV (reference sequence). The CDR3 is CASSAEYLRTGGNQPQHF. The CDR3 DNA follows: TGTGCCAGCAGCGCCGAATACTTAAGGACAGGGGGCAATCAGCCCCAGCATTTT.

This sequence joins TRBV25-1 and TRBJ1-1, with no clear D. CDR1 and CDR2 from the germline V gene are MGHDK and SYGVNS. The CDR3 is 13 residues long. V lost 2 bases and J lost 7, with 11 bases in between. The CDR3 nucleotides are TGTGCCAGCAGTGAACAGAACGCCTTTGAAGCTTTCTTT. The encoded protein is CASSEQNAFEAFF.

The CDR3 loop is CSARDPREAGSYEQYF. CDR3 sequence (DNA): TGCAGTGCTAGAGACCCTCGGGAAGCAGGGTCCTACGAGCAGTACTTC. The rearrangement links TRBV20-1 to TRBJ2-7; D may match TRBD1 or TRBD2 (5 bases each). This CDR3 spans 16 amino acids. The germline V gene encodes CDR1 DFQATT and CDR2 SNEGSKA (reference sequence). V was cut by 0 bases and J by 1 base, with 16 bases left in between.

CDR3 loop: CSVEFGSWGVLETQYF. The CDR3 nucleotides are TGCAGCGTTGAGTTCGGGAGTTGGGGGGTTCTAGAGACCCAGTACTTC. V gene TRBV29-1 combines with J gene TRBJ2-5; possible D gene TRBD2, 6 bases. With 3 bases removed from V and 4 bases from J, the gap between germline ends came to 21 bases. Germline loops: CDR1 SQVTM, CDR2 ANQGSEA. CDR3 length: 16 amino acids.

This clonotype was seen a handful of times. The CDR3 loop is CASSETGSVYEQYF. The DNA of the CDR3 is TGCGCCAGCAGCGAGACGGGTTCCGTGTACGAGCAGTACTTC. The rearrangement joins TRBV5-1 to TRBJ2-7; D unresolved. CDR1 and CDR2 from the germline V gene are SGHRS and YFSETQ. The CDR3 is 14 residues long. The germline V and J ends were trimmed by 4 bases and 4 bases, with 15 bases remaining between them.

In DNA form, the CDR3 reads TGTGCCAGCAGCCAGGCTATCTACAATGAGCAGTTCTTC. Its protein product is CASSQAIYNEQFF. The rearrangement uses TRBV14 and TRBJ2-1; no firm D call. The CDR3 spans 13 residues. Germline CDR1 reads SGHDN; CDR2 reads FVKESK. Trimming took off 3 bases at V and 3 bases at J, with 6 bases between the two ends.

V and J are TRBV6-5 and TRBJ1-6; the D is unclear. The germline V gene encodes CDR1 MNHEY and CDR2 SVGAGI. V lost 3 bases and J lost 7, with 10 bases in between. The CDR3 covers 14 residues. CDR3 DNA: TGTGCCAGCAGTTATTCCGAGGGAAATTCACCCCTCCACTTT. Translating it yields CASSYSEGNSPLHF.

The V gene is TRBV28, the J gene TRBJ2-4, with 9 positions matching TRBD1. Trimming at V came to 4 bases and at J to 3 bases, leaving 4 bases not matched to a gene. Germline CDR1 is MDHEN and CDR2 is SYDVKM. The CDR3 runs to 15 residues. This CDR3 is CASSWDRVGKNIQYF. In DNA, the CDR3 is TGTGCCAGCAGTTGGGACAGGGTTGGCAAAAACATTCAGTACTTC.